This T cell receptor (beta chain) is from a study of blood T cell repertoires in COVID-19. Turning to the study itself: Sources were T cells, B-cell-depleted T cells, or PBMCs; the material itself was cDNA or gDNA.

This CDR3 region has 12 residues. The ends lost 7 bases at V and 9 bases at J; junction bases unmatched: 6. Germline V gene sequence: CDR1 MNHEY, CDR2 SVGAGI. Per the authors' pipeline: Reference gene primer amplification gave estimated nucleated cell counts. Profiled with immunoSEQ multiplex PCR; TCRdb holds only in-frame clones, not every one. The V and J calls and clone size come from that table; D and trimming were worked out from the DNA. The table lists under 300,000 clones, less than 90% of them singletons, with about 5% in the top ten. Material for sequencing was peripheral blood. The rearrangement links TRBV6-5 to TRBJ2-1; 7 bases fit TRBD1. This clonotype originated in a man between 60 and 70 years old who had recovered from COVID-19. DNA of the CDR3: TGTGCCAGCATAGCAGGGGGTGGTGAGCAGTTCTTC. This codes for CASIAGGGEQFF.